This entry is about one T cell receptor (beta chain). Participant ages covered roughly 18 to 89 years across about two dozen US areas. Clinical history as reported by participants underpinned cohort assignment. In the original workflow: Cell counts per sample came from amplifying reference gene primers. Some clones are missing from TCRdb's copy, which holds only in-frame ones; the method was immunoSEQ multiplex PCR. V, J and clone size are taken as reported in that table, and D and trimming were inferred from the DNA itself. The table shows 150,000 to 200,000 clones, with roughly 88% occurring only once. The data were obtained in a study of blood T cell repertoires in COVID-19. At the level of the study: Donors in the United States, Italy and Spain gave samples during acute or convalescent COVID-19.

Germline values: CDR1 SGHRS, CDR2 YFSETQ. The V gene lost 4 bases and the J gene lost 7 bases, with 15 bases spanning the gap. The CDR3 covers 13 residues. The sequence was collected from a woman aged 25 to 45 who had recovered from COVID-19. The genes are TRBV5-1 and TRBJ2-7, with D perhaps matching TRBD2 (6 bases). Sequencing used PBMCs or T cells enriched from blood (not recorded which). CDR3 in DNA: TGCGCCAGCAGCCTGCGGGATGGAGGAGAGCAGTACTTC. Its translation is CASSLRDGGEQYF.